This entry features one T cell receptor beta chain sequence. Its antigen is unknown. Naive CD8 cells, CD45RO-negative and positively selected for CCR7, excluded terminally differentiated effector memory CD45RA+ cells. This specimen comes from a study of shared clonotypes between healthy human individuals. Study-wide results and caveats: Across a handful of donors, naive CD4 shared around 5%, naive CD8 less than 4%, memory CD4 approximately 2.5%, memory CD8 0.4%.

TCRdb's table, derived via immunoSEQ multiplex PCR, lists solely in-frame clones and lacks some. The table has some 2.1 million clones, about 95% seen once. The CDR3 contains 16 residues. Germline CDR1 and CDR2: MNHNY and SVGAGI (reference sequence). J lost 4 bases, V lost 0 bases, and 8 bases had no gene match. This chain links TRBV6-6 with TRBJ2-5; 7 nucleotides align to TRBD2. The sequence came from a man aged 18 to 29 in good health. Specimen: naive CD8+ T cells sorted from blood. CDR3 nucleotides: TGTGCCAGCAGTTACTCCGGGACGGGGGAGGGAGAGACCCAGTACTTC. Its translation is CASSYSGTGEGETQYF.